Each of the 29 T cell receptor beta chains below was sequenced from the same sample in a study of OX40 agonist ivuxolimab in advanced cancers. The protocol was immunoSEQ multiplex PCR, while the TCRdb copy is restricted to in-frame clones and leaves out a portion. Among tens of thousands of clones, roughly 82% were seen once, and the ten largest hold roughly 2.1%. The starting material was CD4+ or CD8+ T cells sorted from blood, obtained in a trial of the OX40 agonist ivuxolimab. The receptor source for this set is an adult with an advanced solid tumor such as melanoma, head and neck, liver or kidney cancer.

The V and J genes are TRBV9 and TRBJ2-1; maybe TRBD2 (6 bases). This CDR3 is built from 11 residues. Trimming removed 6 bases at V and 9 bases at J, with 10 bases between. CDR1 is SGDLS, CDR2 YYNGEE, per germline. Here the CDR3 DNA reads TGTGCCAGCACGGGGGAAGGTGAGCAGTTCTTC. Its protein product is CASTGEGEQFF.

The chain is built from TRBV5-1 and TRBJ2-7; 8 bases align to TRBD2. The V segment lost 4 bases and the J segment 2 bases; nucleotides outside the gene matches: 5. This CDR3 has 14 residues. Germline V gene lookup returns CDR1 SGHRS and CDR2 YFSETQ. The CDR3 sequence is CASSRAGGAYEQYF. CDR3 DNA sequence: TGCGCCAGCAGCCGGGCGGGGGGCGCCTACGAGCAGTACTTC.

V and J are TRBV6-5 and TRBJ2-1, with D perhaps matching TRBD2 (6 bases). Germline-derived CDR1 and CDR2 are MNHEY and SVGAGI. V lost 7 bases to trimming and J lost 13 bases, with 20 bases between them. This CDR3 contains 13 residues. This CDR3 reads CASTSTSFPLQFF. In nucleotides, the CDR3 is TGTGCCAGCACCAGTACTAGCTTCCCTTTACAGTTCTTC.

DNA of the CDR3: TGTGCCAGCTCACCACGACAGGCCAATCAAGAGACCCAGTACTTC. This gives the protein CASSPRQANQETQYF. The chain carries TRBV18 and TRBJ2-5; tentative D call: TRBD1 (6 bases). The V and J ends lost 1 base and 2 bases respectively, with 11 bases between them. The CDR3 is 15 residues long. Looked up from germline, CDR1 is KGHSH and CDR2 is LQKENI.

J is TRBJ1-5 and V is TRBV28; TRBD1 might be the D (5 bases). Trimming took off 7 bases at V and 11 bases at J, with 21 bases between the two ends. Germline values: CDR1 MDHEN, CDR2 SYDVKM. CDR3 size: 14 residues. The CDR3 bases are TGTGCCAGCACATGGGGCGGCCCACGTTGGACCCAGCATTTT. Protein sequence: CASTWGGPRWTQHF. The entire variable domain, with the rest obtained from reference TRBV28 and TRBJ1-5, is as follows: DVKVTQSSRYLVKRTGEKVFLECVQDMDHENMFWYRQDPGLGLRLIYFSYDVKMKEKGDIPEGYSVSREKKERFSLILESASTNQTSMYLCASTWGGPRWTQHFGDGTRLSIL.

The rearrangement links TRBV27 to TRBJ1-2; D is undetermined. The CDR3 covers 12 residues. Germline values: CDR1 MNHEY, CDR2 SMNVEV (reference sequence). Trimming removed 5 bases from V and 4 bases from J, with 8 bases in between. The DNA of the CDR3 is TGTGCCAGCAGTATAAACAGCTATGGCTACACCTTC. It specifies CASSINSYGYTF.

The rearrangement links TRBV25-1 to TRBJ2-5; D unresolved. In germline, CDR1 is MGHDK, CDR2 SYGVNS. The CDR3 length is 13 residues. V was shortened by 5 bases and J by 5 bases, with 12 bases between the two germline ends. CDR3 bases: TGTGCCAGCAGTCCGGTTGCGTTGGAGACCCAGTACTTC. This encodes CASSPVALETQYF.

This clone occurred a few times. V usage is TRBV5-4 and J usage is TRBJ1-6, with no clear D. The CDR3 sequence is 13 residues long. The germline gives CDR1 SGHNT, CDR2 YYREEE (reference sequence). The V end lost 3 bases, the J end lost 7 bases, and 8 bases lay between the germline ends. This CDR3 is CASSSIGNSPLHF. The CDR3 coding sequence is TGTGCCAGCAGCTCTATCGGCAATTCACCCCTCCACTTT.

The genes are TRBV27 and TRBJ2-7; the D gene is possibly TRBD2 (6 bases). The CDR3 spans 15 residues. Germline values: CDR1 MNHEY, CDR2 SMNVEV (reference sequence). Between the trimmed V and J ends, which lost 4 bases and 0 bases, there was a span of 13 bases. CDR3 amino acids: CASSSGLLSSYEQYF. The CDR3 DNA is TGTGCCAGCAGTTCGGGACTTTTGAGCTCCTACGAGCAGTACTTC.

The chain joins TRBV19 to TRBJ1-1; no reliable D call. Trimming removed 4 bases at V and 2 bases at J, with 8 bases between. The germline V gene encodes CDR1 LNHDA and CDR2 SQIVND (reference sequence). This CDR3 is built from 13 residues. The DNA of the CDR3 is TGTGCCAGTAGTACCGCTAGAAACACTGAAGCTTTCTTT. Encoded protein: CASSTARNTEAFF.

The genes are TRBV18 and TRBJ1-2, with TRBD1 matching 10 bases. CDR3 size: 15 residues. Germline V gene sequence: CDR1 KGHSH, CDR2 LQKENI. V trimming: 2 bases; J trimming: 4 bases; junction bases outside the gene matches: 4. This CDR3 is CASSPWTGGGYGYTF. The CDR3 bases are TGTGCCAGCTCACCATGGACAGGGGGAGGCTATGGCTACACCTTC.

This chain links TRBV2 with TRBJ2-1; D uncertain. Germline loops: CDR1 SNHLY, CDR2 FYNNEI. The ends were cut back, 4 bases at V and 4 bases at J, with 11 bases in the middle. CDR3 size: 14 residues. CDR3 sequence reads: CASSGWRVYNEQFF. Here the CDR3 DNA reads TGTGCCAGCAGTGGATGGCGAGTTTACAATGAGCAGTTCTTC.

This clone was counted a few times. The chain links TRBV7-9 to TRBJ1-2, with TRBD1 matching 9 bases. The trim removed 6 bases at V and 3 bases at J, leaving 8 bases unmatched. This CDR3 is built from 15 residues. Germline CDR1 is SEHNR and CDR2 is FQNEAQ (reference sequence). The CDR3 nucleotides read TGTGCCAGCAGTTCTACGGGACAGGGAGACTATGGCTACACCTTC. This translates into CASSSTGQGDYGYTF. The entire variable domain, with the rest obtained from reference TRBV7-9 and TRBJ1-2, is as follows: DTGVSQNPRHKITKRGQNVTFRCDPISEHNRLYWYRQTLGQGPEFLTYFQNEAQLEKSRLLSDRFSAERPKGSFSTLEIQRTEQGDSAMYLCASSSTGQGDYGYTFGSGTRLTVV.

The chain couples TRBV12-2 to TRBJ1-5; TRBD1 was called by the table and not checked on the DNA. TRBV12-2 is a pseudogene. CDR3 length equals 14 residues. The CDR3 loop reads CASRAGVGNQPQHF. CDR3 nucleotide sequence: TGTGCAAGTCGCGCAGGGGTCGGCAATCAGCCCCAGCATTTT.

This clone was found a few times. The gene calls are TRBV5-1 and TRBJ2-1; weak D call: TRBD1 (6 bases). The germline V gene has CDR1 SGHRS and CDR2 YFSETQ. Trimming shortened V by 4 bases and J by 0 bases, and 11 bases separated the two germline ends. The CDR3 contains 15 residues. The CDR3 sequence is CASSRDTTSYNEQFF. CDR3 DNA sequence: TGCGCCAGCAGCCGGGACACCACCTCCTACAATGAGCAGTTCTTC.

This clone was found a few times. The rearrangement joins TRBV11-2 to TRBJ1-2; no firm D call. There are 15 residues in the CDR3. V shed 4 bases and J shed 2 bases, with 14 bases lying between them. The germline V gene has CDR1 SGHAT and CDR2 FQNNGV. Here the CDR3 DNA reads TGTGCCAGCAGCTCCCGACTCAGGAGGAACTATGGCTACACCTTC. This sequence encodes CASSSRLRRNYGYTF.

Here the CDR3 reads CASSTSGRAVVTGELFF. The CDR3 coding sequence is TGTGCCAGCAGTACCAGCGGGAGGGCCGTGGTCACCGGGGAGCTGTTTTTT. The chain couples TRBV27 to TRBJ2-2, with TRBD2 identical over 10 bases. Trimming removed 5 bases from V and 4 bases from J; junction bases left unmatched: 10. Germline loops: CDR1 MNHEY, CDR2 SMNVEV (reference sequence). CDR3 length: 17 residues.

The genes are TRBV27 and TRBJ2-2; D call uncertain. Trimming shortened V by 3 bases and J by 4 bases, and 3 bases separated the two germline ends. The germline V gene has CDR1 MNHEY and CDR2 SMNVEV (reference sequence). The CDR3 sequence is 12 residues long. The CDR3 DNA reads TGTGCCAGCAGTTTCCTCACCGGGGAGCTGTTTTTT. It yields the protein CASSFLTGELFF.

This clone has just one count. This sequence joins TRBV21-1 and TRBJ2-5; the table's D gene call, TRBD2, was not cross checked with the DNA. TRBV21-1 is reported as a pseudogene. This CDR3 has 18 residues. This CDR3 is CASSNERPAGGCRETQYF. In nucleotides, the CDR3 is TGTGCCAGCAGCAATGAGAGGCCAGCGGGGGGGTGTAGAGAGACCCAGTACTTC.

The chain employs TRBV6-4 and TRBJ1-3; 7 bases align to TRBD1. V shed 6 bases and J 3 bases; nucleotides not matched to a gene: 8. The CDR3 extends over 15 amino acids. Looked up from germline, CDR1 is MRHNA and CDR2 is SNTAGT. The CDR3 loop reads CASSQGGASGNTIYF. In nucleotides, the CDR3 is TGTGCCAGCAGCCAGGGGGGGGCTAGTGGAAACACCATATATTTT.

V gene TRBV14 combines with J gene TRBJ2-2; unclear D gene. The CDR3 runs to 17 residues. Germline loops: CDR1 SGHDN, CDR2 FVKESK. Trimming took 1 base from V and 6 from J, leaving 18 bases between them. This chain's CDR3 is CASSQAFGLFLPGELFF. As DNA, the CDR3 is TGTGCCAGCAGCCAAGCCTTTGGGCTATTTCTCCCCGGGGAGCTGTTTTTT. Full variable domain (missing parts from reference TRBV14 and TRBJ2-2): EAGVTQFPSHSVIEKGQTVTLRCDPISGHDNLYWYRRVMGKEIKFLLHFVKESKQDESGMPNNRFLAERTGGTYSTLKVQPAELEDSGVYFCASSQAFGLFLPGELFFGEGSRLTVL.

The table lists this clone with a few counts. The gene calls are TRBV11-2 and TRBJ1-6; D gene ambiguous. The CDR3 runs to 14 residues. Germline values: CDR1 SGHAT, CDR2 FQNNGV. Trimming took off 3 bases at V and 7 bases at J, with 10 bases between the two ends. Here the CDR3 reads CASSFRELNSPLHF. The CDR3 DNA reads TGTGCCAGCAGCTTCCGGGAACTAAATTCACCCCTCCACTTT.

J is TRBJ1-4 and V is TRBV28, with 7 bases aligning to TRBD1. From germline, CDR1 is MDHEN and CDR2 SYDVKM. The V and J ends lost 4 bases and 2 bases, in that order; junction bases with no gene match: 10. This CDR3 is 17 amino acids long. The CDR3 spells CASSSSRQGWTNEKLFF. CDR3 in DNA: TGTGCCAGCAGTTCCTCCCGACAGGGATGGACTAATGAAAAACTGTTTTTT.

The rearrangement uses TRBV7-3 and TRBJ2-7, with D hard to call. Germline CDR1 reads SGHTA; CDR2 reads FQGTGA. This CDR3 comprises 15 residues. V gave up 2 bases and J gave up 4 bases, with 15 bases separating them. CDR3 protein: CASSLSPYNIYEQYF. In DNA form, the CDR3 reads TGTGCCAGCAGCTTATCCCCCTACAATATTTACGAGCAGTACTTC.

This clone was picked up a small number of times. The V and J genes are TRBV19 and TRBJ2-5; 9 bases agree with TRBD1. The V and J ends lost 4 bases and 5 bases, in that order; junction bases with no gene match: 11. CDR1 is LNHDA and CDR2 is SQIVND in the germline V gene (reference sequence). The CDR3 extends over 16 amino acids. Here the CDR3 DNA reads TGTGCCAGTAGTACCACCTTACAGGGGGCGAGGGAGACCCAGTACTTC. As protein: CASSTTLQGARETQYF.

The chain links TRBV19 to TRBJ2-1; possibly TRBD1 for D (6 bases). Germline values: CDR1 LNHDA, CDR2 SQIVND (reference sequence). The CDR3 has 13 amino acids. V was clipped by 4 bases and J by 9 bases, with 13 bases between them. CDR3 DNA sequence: TGTGCCAGTAGTAGGACCCAGGGGACTGAGCAGTTCTTC. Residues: CASSRTQGTEQFF. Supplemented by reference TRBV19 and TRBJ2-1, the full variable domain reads DGGITQSPKYLFRKEGQNVTLSCEQNLNHDAMYWYRQDPGQGLRLIYYSQIVNDFQKGDIAEGYSVSREKKESFPLTVTSAQKNPTAFYLCASSRTQGTEQFFGPGTRLTVL.

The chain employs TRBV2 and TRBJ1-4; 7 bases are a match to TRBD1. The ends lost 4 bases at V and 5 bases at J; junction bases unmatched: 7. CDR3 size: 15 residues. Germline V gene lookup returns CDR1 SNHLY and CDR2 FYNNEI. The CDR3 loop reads CASSVSGRGNEKLFF. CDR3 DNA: TGTGCCAGCAGTGTTTCTGGCAGGGGGAATGAAAAACTGTTTTTT.

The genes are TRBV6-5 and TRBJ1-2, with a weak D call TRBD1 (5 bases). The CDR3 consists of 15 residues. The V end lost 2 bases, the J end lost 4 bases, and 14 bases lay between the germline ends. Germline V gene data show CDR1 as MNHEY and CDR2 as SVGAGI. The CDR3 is CASSYAGRSVYGYTF. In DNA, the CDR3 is TGTGCCAGCAGTTACGCGGGACGATCGGTCTATGGCTACACCTTC.

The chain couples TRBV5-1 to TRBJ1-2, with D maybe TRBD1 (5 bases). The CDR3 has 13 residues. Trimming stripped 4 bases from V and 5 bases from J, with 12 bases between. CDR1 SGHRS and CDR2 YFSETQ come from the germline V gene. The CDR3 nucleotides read TGCGCCAGCAGCGCCAAGACAGATTATGGCTACACCTTC. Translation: CASSAKTDYGYTF. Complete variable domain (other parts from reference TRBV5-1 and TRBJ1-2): KAGVTQTPRYLIKTRGQQVTLSCSPISGHRSVSWYQQTPGQGLQFLFEYFSETQRNKGNFPGRFSGRQFSNSRSEMNVSTLELGDSALYLCASSAKTDYGYTFGSGTRLTVV.